These 3 T cell receptor beta chains were sequenced from one sample in a study of cytomegalovirus exposure and HLA in healthy donors (dated by TCRdb to about 2017). Libraries were made using the immunoSEQ multiplex PCR assay. For the multiplex PCR, a mixture combining 60 forward primers for TCR Vbeta segments and 13 reverse primers for TCR Jbeta segments was used. The source is immuneACCESS, and TCRdb retained only in-frame sequences with V and J called. Part of the clones is not carried over; for the studies checked, unresolved V genes explain less than half of this, and the remainder is unexplained. The sample table shows about 140,000 clones, and around 80% are seen once. The ten top clones hold nearly 7% of the sample. The sequenced material came from PBMCs. Source of these receptors: a middle-aged man in good health and CMV-seropositive.

The V and J genes are TRBV18 and TRBJ1-1; 7 nucleotides agree with TRBD1. Germline values: CDR1 KGHSH, CDR2 LQKENI. Trimming took 5 bases from V and 2 from J; bases not matched to a gene: 5. This CDR3 has 14 residues. The CDR3, as DNA: TGTGCCAGCTCAGCCAGGGGGTTTAACACTGAAGCTTTCTTT. Translated, it gives CASSARGFNTEAFF.

V is TRBV2 and J is TRBJ2-1; 14 nucleotides match TRBD2. This CDR3 region has 19 residues. From germline, CDR1 is SNHLY and CDR2 FYNNEI. V was pared by 2 bases and J by 5 bases, with 11 bases of the junction left unmatched. CDR3 loop: CASSESKGTSGGLHNEQFF. The CDR3 bases are TGTGCCAGCAGTGAAAGTAAGGGGACTAGCGGGGGCTTACACAATGAGCAGTTCTTC.

J is TRBJ2-4 and V is TRBV4-1, with 8 bases lining up with TRBD2. The CDR3 totals 16 residues. V was clipped by 4 bases and J by 2 bases; unmatched bases: 7. CDR1 and CDR2 from the germline V gene are MGHRA and YSYEKL. The chain's CDR3 is CASSLRVAGTKNIQYF. In nucleotides, the CDR3 is TGCGCCAGCAGCCTTCGGGTAGCGGGGACCAAAAACATTCAGTACTTC.